The source of this TCR beta chain is a study of cytomegalovirus exposure and HLA in healthy donors. The germline CDR1 and CDR2 sequences are MGHDK and SYGVNS. Unmatched junction bases numbered 8, after V lost 3 bases and J lost 12 bases. The CDR3 runs 14 residues. About this clone itself: Its antigen remains unidentified.

Primers: 60 Vbeta forward and 13 Jbeta reverse. Libraries were prepared by immunoSEQ multiplex PCR; TCRdb keeps only in-frame clonotypes and omits some of them. The sample lists about 150,000 clones; roughly 71% were seen once. Study-wide results and limits: TCR beta V- and J-gene trimming was later associated with a missense DCLRE1C variant. Being productive about 87% or about 30% of the time was typical of most TCR beta V segments in an earlier analysis.

The source is a man younger than 45 in good health and CMV-seronegative. Source material: PBMCs. This chain links TRBV25-1 with TRBJ2-1, with TRBD2 identical over 10 bases. Written as DNA, the CDR3 is TGTGCCAGCAGTGACTCAAGCGGGAGGGCCGGGCAGTTCTTC. Protein product: CASSDSSGRAGQFF.